The T cell receptor beta chain described here comes from a study of T cell repertoires in cytomegalovirus infection. Looking at the study overall: From public TCR beta signatures came an indication of both CMV infection and matching HLA type.

Using its own MiXCR run on the reads, TCRdb lists one record per CDR3 protein. The repertoire consists of 40,000 to 50,000 distinct CDR3 sequences, with 20% occurring once and the leading ten covering roughly 18%. CDR1 and CDR2 (germline): SGHKS, YYEKEE (reference sequence). CDR3 length: 15 amino acids. With V trimmed by 3 bases and J by 6 bases, 10 bases remained unmatched. To note about this clonotype: The target antigen is unknown.

This clonotype was sampled from a human donor in good health (CMV status not recorded). Some clones in this sample may be carry-over from other donors' samples. The V call is TRBV5-5, the J call TRBJ2-3; 7 nucleotides agree with TRBD1. The sequencing input was PBMCs, sequenced either directly or after in vitro stimulation (not recorded which). The CDR3: CASSWADLQGDTQYF. The CDR3 nucleotides are TGTGCCAGCAGCTGGGCCGACCTACAGGGGGATACGCAGTATTTT.